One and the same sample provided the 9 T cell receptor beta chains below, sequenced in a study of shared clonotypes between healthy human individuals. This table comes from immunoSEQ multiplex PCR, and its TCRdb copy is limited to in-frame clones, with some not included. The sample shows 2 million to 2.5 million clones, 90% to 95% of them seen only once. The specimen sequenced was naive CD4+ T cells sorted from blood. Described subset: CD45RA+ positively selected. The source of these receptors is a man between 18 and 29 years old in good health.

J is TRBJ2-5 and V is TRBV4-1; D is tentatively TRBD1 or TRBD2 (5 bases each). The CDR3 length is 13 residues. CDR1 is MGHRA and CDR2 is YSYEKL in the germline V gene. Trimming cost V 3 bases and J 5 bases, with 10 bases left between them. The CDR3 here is CASSQTREETQYF. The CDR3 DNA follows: TGCGCCAGCAGCCAGACCAGGGAGGAGACCCAGTACTTC.

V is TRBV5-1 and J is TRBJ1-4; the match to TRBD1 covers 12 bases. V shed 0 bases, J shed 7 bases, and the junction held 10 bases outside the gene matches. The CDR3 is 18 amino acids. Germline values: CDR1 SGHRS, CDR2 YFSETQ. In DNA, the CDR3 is TGCGCCAGCAGCTTGGTGCCTGGGACAGGGGGCTCAGGTGAAAAACTGTTTTTT. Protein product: CASSLVPGTGGSGEKLFF. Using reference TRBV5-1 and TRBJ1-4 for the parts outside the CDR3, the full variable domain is KAGVTQTPRYLIKTRGQQVTLSCSPISGHRSVSWYQQTPGQGLQFLFEYFSETQRNKGNFPGRFSGRQFSNSRSEMNVSTLELGDSALYLCASSLVPGTGGSGEKLFFGSGTQLSVL.

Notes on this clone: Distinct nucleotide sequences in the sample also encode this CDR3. For the CDR3, the DNA is TGTGCCTGGAGCGACGGGGGGTCCTATAATTCACCCCTCCACTTT. It encodes CAWSDGGSYNSPLHF. The V call is TRBV30, the J call TRBJ1-6, with D maybe TRBD1 (5 bases). Germline V gene data show CDR1 as GTSNPN and CDR2 as SVGIG (reference sequence). With 3 bases removed from V and 1 base from J, the gap between germline ends came to 10 bases. CDR3 length equals 15 residues.

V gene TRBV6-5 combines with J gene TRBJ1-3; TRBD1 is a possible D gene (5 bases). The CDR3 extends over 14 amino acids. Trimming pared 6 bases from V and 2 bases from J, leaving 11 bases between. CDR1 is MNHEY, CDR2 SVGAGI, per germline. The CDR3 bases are TGTGCCAGCAGAGGTGGGGCAGCTGGAAACACCATATATTTT. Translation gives CASRGGAAGNTIYF.

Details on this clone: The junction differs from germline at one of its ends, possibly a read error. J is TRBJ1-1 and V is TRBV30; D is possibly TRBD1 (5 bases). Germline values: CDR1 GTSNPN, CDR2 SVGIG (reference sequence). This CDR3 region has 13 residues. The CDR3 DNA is TGCGCTGGGCGAGGGGAATCGGTGACTGAAGCTTTCTTT. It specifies CAGRGESVTEAFF.

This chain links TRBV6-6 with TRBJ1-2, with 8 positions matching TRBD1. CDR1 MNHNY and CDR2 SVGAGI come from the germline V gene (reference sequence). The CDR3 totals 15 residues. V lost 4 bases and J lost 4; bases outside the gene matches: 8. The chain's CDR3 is CASSSPTGASYGYTF. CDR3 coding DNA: TGTGCCAGCAGTTCCCCGACAGGGGCATCCTATGGCTACACCTTC.

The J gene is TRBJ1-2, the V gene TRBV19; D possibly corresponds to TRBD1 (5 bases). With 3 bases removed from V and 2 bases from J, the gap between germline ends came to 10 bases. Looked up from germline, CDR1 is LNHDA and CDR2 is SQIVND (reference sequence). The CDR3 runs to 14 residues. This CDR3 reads CASSIRGMNYGYTF. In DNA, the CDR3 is TGTGCCAGTAGTATCCGGGGCATGAACTATGGCTACACCTTC.

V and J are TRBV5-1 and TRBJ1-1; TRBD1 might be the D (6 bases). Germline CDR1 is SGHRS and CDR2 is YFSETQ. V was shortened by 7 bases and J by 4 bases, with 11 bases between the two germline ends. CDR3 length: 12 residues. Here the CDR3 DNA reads TGCGCCAGCTCGAGGGGGGGCACTGAAGCTTTCTTT. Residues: CASSRGGTEAFF.

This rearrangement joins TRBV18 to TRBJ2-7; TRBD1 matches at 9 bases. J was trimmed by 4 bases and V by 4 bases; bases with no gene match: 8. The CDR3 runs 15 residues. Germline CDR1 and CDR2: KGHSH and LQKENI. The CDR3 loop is CASSLTDRGNYEQYF. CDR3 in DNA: TGTGCCAGCTCACTGACAGACAGGGGGAATTACGAGCAGTACTTC.